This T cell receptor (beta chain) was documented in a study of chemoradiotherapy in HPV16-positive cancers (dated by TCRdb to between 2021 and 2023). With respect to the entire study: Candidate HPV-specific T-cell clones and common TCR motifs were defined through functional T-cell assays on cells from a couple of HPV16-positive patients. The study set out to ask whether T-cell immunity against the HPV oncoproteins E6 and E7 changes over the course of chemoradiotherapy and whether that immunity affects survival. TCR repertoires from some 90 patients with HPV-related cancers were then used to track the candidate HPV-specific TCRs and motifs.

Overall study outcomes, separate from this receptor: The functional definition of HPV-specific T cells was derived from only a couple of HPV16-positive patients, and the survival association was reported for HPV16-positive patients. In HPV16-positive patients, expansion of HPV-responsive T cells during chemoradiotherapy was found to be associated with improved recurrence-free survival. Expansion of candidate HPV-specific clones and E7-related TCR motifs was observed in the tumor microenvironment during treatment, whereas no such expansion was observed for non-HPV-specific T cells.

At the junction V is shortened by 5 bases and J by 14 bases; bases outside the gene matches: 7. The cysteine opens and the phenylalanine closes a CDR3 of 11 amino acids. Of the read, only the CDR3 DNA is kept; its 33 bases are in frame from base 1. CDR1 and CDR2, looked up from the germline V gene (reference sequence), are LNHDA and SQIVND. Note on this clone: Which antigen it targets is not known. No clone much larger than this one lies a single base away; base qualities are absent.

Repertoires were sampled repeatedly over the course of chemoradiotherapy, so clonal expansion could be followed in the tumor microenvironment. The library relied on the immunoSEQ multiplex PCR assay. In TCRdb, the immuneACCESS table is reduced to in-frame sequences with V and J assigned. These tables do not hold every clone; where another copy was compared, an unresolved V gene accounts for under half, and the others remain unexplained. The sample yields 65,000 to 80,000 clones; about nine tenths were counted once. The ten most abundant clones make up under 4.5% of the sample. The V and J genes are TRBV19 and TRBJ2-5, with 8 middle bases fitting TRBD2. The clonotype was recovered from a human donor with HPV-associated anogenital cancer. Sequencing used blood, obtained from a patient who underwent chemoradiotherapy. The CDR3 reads CASSSGGGSYF. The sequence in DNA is TGTGCCAGTAGTTCTGGCGGGGGGAGTTACTTC.